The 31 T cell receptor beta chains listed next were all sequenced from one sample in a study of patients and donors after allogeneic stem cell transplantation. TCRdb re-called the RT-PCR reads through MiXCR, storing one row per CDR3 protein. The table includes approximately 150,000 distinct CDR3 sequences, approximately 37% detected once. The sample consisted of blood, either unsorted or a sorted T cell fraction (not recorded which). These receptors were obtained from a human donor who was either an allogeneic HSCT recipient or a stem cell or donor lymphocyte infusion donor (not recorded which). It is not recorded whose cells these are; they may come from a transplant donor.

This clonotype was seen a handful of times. Written as DNA, the CDR3 is TGTGCCACCAGTGATCCAGGGGGCCATGGCAATCAGCCCCAGCATTTT. It yields the protein CATSDPGGHGNQPQHF. This rearrangement joins TRBV24-1 to TRBJ1-5; 8 bases agree with TRBD1. CDR3 length equals 16 residues. Germline values: CDR1 KGHDR, CDR2 SFDVKD. J gave up 2 bases and V 3 bases, and 5 bases lay outside the gene matches.

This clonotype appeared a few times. CDR3 DNA sequence: TGTGCCAGCCGGCATACGGGACAAATGAATGAAAAACTGTTTTTT. This sequence encodes CASRHTGQMNEKLFF. The chain recombines TRBV6-6 with TRBJ1-4; a possible D gene is TRBD1 (6 bases). This CDR3 spans 15 amino acids. The germline V and J ends were trimmed by 8 bases and 5 bases, with 18 bases remaining between them. Germline V CDR1 and CDR2: MNHNY, SVGAGI (reference sequence).

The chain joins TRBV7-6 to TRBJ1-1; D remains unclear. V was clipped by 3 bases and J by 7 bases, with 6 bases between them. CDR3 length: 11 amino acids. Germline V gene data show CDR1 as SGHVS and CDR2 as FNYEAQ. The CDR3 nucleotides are TGTGCCAGCAGCTTGGGCCATGAAGCTTTCTTT. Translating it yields CASSLGHEAFF.

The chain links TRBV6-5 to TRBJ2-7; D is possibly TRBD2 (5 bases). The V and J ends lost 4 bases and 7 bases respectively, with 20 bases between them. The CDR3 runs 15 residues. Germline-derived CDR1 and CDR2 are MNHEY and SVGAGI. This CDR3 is CASSFQRVPPMEQYF. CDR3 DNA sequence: TGTGCCAGCAGTTTCCAGAGGGTCCCTCCTATGGAGCAGTACTTC.

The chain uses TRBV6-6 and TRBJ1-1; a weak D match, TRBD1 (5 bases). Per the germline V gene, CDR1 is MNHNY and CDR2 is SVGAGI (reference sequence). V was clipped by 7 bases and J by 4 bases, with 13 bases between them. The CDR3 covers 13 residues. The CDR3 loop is CASIIREGTEAFF. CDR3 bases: TGTGCCAGCATCATCAGGGAGGGCACTGAAGCTTTCTTT.

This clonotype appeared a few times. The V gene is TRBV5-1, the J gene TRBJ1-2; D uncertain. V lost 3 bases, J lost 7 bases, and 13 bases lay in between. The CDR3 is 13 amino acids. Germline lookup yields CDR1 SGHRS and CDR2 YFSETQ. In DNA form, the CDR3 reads TGCGCCAGCAGCTCGGACCCAAGCAGTGGCTACACCTTC. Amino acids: CASSSDPSSGYTF.

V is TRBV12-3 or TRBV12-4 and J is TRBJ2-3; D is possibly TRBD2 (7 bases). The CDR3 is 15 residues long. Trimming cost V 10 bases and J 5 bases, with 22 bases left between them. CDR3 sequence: CATRLGGADRDTQYF. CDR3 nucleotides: TGTGCCACACGACTGGGGGGGGCCGATAGAGATACGCAGTATTTT.

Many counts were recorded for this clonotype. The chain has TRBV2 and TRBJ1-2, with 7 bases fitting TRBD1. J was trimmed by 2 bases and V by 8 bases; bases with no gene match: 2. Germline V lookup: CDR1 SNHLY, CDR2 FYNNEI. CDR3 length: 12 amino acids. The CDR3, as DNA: TGTGCCAGCCGGGACAGAAACTATGGCTACACCTTC. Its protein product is CASRDRNYGYTF.

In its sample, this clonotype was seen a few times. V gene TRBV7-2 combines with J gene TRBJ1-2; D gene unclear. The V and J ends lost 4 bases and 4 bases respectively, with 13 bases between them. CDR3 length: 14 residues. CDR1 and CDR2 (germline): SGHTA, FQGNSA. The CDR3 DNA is TGTGCCAGCAGCTCCCCCCCGATCGTCTATGGCTACACCTTC. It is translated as CASSSPPIVYGYTF.

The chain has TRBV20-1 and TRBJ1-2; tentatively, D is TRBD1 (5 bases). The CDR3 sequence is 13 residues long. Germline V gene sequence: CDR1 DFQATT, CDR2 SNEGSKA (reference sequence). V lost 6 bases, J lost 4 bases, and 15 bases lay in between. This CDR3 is CSAPPGTIYGYTF. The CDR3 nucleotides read TGCAGTGCGCCCCCCGGGACCATCTATGGCTACACCTTC.

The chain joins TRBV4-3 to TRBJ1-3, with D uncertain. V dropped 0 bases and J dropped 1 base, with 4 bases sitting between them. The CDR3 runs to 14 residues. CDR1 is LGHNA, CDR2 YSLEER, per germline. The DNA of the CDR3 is TGCGCCAGCAGCCAAGACGTATCTGGAAACACCATATATTTT. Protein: CASSQDVSGNTIYF.

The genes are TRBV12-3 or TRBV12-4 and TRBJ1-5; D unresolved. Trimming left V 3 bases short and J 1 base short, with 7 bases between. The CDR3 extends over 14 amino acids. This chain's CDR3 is CASSFVGSNQPQHF. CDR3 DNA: TGTGCCAGCAGTTTTGTGGGAAGCAATCAGCCCCAGCATTTT.

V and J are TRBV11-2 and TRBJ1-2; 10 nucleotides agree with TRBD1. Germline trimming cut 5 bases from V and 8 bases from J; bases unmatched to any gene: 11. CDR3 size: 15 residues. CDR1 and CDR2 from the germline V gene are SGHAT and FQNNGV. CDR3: CASSGQTGGKKGYTF. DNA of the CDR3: TGTGCCAGCAGCGGACAGACAGGGGGCAAAAAGGGCTACACCTTC.

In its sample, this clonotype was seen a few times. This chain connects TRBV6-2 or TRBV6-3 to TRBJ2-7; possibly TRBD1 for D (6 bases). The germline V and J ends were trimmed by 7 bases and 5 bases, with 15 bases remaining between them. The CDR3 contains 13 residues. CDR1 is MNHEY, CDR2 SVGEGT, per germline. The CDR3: CASNPGVWDEQYV. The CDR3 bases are TGTGCCAGCAACCCAGGGGTCTGGGACGAGCAGTACGTC.

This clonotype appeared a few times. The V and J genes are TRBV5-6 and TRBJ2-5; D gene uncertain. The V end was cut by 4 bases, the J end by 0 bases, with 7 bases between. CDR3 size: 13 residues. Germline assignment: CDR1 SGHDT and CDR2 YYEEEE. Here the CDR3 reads CASSGRNQETQYF. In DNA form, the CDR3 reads TGTGCCAGCAGCGGACGGAACCAAGAGACCCAGTACTTC.

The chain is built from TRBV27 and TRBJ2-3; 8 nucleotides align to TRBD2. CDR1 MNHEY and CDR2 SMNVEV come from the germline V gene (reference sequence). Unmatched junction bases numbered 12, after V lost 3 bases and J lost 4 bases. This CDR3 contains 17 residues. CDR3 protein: CASSFSPPGGGSDTQYF. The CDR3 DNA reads TGTGCCAGCAGTTTCTCCCCGCCGGGCGGGGGGTCAGATACGCAGTATTTT.

The CDR3, as DNA: TGCAGCGCTGTTAATCTAGCGGGGGGGATCTACGAGCAGTACTTC. It encodes CSAVNLAGGIYEQYF. The chain uses TRBV29-1 and TRBJ2-7, with 12 positions matching TRBD2. V lost 7 bases, J lost 3 bases, and 10 bases stayed unmatched. CDR1 and CDR2 (germline): SQVTM, ANQGSEA. This CDR3 region has 15 residues.

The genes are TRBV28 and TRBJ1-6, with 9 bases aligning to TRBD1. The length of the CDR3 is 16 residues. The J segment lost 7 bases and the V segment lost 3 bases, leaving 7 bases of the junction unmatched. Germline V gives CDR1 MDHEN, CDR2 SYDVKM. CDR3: CASSFSGTGRNSPLHF. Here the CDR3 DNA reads TGTGCCAGCAGTTTTTCCGGGACAGGGCGGAATTCACCCCTCCACTTT.

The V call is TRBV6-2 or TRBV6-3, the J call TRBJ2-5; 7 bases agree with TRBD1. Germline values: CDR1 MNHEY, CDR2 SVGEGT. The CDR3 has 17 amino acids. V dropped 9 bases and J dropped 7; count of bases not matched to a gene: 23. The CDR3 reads CASRAGAGTAVRRTQYF. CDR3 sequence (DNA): TGTGCCAGTAGGGCCGGAGCTGGGACAGCAGTACGGCGGACCCAGTACTTC.

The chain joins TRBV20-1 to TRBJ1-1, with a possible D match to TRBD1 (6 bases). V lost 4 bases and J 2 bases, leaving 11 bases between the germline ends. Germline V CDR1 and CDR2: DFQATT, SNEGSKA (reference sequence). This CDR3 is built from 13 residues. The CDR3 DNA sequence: TGCAGTGCTAACCGGGACACTAACACTGAAGCTTTCTTT. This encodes CSANRDTNTEAFF.

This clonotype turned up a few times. The CDR3 DNA is TGTGCCAGCAGTTTAACGGCGGGGAGCACAGATACGCAGTATTTT. This sequence encodes CASSLTAGSTDTQYF. The chain uses TRBV12-3 or TRBV12-4 and TRBJ2-3; TRBD2 might be the D (6 bases). Trimming cost V 2 bases and J 0 bases, with 9 bases left between them. This CDR3 is built from 15 residues.

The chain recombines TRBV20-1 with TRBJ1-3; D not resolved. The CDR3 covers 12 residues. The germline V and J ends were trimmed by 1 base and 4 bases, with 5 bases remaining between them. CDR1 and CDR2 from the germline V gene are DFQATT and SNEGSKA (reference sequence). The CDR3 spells CSARVSGNTIYF. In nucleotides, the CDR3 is TGCAGTGCTAGAGTTTCCGGAAACACCATATATTTT.

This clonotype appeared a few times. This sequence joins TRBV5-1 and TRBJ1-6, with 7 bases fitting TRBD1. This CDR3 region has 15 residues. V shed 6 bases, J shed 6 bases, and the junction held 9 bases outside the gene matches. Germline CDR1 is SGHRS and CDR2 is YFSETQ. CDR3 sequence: CASTLDRPFNSPLHF. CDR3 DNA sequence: TGCGCCAGCACCCTGGACAGGCCCTTTAATTCACCCCTCCACTTT.

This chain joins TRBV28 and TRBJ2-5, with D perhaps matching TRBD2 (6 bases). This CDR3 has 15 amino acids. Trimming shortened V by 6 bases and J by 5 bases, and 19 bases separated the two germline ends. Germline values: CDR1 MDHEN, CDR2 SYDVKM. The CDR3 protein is CASSNRDWGRETQYF. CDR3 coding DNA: TGTGCCAGCAGCAACCGGGACTGGGGCCGTGAGACCCAGTACTTC.

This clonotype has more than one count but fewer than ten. The chain's CDR3 is CSVGTGREYGYTF. The CDR3 region has the DNA TGCAGCGTCGGGACAGGGAGAGAGTATGGCTACACCTTC. V gene TRBV29-1 combines with J gene TRBJ1-2, with 9 nucleotides matching TRBD1. The V and J ends lost 6 bases and 5 bases, in that order; junction bases with no gene match: 7. This CDR3 comprises 13 residues. CDR1 is SQVTM and CDR2 is ANQGSEA in the germline V gene.

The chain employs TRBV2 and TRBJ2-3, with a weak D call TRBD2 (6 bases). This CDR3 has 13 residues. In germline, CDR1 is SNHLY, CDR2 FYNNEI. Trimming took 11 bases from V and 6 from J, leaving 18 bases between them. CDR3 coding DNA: TGTGCCCCCCCGAGCGGGTCTCATGATACGCAGTATTTT. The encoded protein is CAPPSGSHDTQYF.

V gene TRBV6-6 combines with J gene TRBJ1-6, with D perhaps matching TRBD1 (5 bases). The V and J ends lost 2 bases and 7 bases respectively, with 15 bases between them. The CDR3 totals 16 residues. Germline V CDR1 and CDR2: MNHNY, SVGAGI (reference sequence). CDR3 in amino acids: CASSYDAGSRNSPLHF. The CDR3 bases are TGTGCCAGCAGTTACGACGCAGGGTCGAGAAATTCACCCCTCCACTTT.

CDR3 amino acids: CASSFWTGLQETQYF. In nucleotides, the CDR3 is TGTGCCAGCTCATTCTGGACAGGACTCCAAGAGACCCAGTACTTC. The rearrangement uses TRBV18 and TRBJ2-5; 7 bases align to TRBD1. CDR1 and CDR2 (germline): KGHSH, LQKENI. The J segment lost 1 base and the V segment lost 5 bases, leaving 7 bases of the junction unmatched. This CDR3 region has 15 residues.

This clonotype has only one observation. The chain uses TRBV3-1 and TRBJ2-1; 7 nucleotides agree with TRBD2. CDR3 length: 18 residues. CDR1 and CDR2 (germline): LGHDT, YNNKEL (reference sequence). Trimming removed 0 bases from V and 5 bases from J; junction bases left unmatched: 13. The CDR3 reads CASSQDRIREVLDNEQFF. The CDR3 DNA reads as TGTGCCAGCAGCCAAGATCGCATCCGGGAGGTTTTAGACAATGAGCAGTTCTTC.

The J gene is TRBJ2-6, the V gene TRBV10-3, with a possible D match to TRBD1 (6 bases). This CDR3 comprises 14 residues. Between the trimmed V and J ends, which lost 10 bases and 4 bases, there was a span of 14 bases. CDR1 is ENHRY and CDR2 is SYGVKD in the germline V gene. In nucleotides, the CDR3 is TGTGCCAGGAGCACAGGGTACGGGGCCAACGTCCTGACTTTC. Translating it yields CARSTGYGANVLTF.

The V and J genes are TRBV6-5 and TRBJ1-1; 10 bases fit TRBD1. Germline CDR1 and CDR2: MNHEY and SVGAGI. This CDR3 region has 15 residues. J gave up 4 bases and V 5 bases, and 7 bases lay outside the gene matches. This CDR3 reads CASSADRGLSTEAFF. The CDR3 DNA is TGTGCCAGCAGTGCGGACAGGGGGTTGTCCACTGAAGCTTTCTTT.